The 6 T cell receptor beta chains below all came from one sample that was sequenced in a study of blood T cell repertoires in COVID-19 (dated by TCRdb to the early 2020s). Library creation used the immunoSEQ multiplex PCR assay. In TCRdb, the immuneACCESS table is reduced to in-frame sequences with V and J assigned. These tables do not hold every clone; where another copy was compared, an unresolved V gene accounts for under half, and the others remain unexplained. The sample table holds some 180,000 clones, of which roughly 90% were seen once. Around 17% of the sample lies in the top ten. Sequencing was performed on peripheral blood. All receptors derive from a man between 50 and 59 years old with COVID-19, enrolled during active disease.

V usage is TRBV11-2 and J usage is TRBJ2-1, with TRBD2 matching 7 bases. V lost 3 bases to trimming and J lost 3 bases; unmatched junction nucleotides: 5. There are 15 residues in the CDR3. Germline lookup yields CDR1 SGHAT and CDR2 FQNNGV. This CDR3 reads CASSFLSGYYNEQFF. In nucleotides, the CDR3 is TGTGCCAGCAGCTTTCTTAGCGGGTACTACAATGAGCAGTTCTTC.

The V gene is TRBV11-3, the J gene TRBJ2-2; D is undetermined. CDR1 and CDR2 from the germline V gene are SGHNT and YENEEA. The CDR3 loop spans 13 amino acids. V was cut by 4 bases and J by 2 bases, with 5 bases left in between. In DNA form, the CDR3 reads TGTGCCAGCAGCTCTACTAACACCGGGGAGCTGTTTTTT. Translating it yields CASSSTNTGELFF.

This chain links TRBV6-5 with TRBJ1-5, with TRBD1 matching over 9 bases. The germline V gene encodes CDR1 MNHEY and CDR2 SVGAGI. The CDR3 spans 13 residues. J lost 6 bases, V lost 10 bases, and 7 bases had no gene match. The CDR3 bases are TGTGCCACCTACAGGGGGCTTGGTCAGCCCCAGCATTTT. Translation gives CATYRGLGQPQHF.

The rearrangement links TRBV5-6 to TRBJ2-7; 8 positions agree with TRBD2. V gave up 3 bases and J gave up 5 bases; unmatched junction bases: 7. This CDR3 has 14 residues. The germline V gene has CDR1 SGHDT and CDR2 YYEEEE. The CDR3 sequence: CASSSGRAPDEQYF. CDR3 coding DNA: TGTGCCAGCAGCTCCGGGAGGGCCCCCGACGAGCAGTACTTC.

The V gene is TRBV7-9, the J gene TRBJ2-3, with no clear D. Germline CDR1 and CDR2: SEHNR and FQNEAQ (reference sequence). This CDR3 region has 12 residues. V was cut by 2 bases and J by 10 bases, with 10 bases left in between. CDR3 sequence (DNA): TGTGCCAGCAGCTTACACCCCGAGGCGCAGTATTTT. It yields the protein CASSLHPEAQYF.

V usage is TRBV3-1 (or the pseudogene TRBV3-2) and J usage is TRBJ2-7, with D perhaps matching TRBD2 (5 bases). The CDR3 loop spans 14 amino acids. Germline CDR1 reads LGHDT; CDR2 reads YNNKEL (reference sequence). V dropped 1 base and J dropped 3 bases, with 10 bases sitting between them. In nucleotides, the CDR3 is TGTGCCAGCAGCCAAGGCGGGCGGAACTACGAGCAGTACTTC. Its translation is CASSQGGRNYEQYF.